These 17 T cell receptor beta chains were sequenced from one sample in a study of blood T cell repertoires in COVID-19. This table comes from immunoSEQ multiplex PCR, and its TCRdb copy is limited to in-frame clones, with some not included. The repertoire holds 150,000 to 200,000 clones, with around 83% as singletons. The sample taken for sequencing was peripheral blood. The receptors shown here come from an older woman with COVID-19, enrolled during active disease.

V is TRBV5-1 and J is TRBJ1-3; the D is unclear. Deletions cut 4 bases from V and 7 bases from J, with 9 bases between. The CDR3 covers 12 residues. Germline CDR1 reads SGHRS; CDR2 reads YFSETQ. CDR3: CASSGGGNTIYF. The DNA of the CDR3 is TGCGCCAGCAGCGGAGGAGGGAACACCATATATTTT.

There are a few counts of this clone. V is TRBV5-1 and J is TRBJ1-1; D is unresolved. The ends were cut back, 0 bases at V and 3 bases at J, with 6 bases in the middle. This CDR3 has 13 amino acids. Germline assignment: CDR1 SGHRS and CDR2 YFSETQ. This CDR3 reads CASSLVPDTEAFF. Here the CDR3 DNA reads TGCGCCAGCAGCTTGGTCCCTGACACTGAAGCTTTCTTT.

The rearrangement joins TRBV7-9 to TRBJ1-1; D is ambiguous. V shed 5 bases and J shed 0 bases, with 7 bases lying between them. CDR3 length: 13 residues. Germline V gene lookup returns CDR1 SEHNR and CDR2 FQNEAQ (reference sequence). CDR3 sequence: CASSGLLNTEAFF. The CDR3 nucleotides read TGTGCCAGCAGCGGGCTTTTGAACACTGAAGCTTTCTTT.

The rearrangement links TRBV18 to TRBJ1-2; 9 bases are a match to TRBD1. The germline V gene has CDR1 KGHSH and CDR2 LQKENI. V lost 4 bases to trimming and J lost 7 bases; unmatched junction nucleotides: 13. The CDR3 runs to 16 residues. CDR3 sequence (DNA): TGTGCCAGCTCACGAGGAGTAAACAACAGGGGGCTTGGCTACACCTTC. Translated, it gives CASSRGVNNRGLGYTF. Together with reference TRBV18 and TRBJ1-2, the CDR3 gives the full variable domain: NAGVMQNPRHLVRRRGQEARLRCSPMKGHSHVYWYRQLPEEGLKFMVYLQKENIIDESGMPKERFSAEFPKEGPSILRIQQVVRGDSAAYFCASSRGVNNRGLGYTFGSGTRLTVV.

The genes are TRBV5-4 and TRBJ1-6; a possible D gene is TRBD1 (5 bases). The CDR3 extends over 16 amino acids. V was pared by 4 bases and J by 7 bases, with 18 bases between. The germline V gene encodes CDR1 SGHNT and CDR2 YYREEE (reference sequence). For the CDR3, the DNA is TGTGCCAGCAGCACGGGAAGAGGGGCGGGGAATTCACCCCTCCACTTT. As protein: CASSTGRGAGNSPLHF.

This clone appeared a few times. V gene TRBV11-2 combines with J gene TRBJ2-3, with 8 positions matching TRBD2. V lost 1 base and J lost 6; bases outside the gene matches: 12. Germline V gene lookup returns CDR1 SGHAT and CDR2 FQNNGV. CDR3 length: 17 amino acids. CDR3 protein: CASSLVRARGDSDTQYF. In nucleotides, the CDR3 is TGTGCCAGCAGCTTAGTGAGGGCGCGGGGGGACTCCGATACGCAGTATTTT.

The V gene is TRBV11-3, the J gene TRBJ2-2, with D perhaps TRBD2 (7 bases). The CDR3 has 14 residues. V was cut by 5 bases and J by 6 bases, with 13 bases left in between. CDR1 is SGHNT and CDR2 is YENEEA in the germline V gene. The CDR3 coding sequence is TGTGCCAGCAGCCCGGCGGGGGCCCCCGGGGAGCTGTTTTTT. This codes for CASSPAGAPGELFF.

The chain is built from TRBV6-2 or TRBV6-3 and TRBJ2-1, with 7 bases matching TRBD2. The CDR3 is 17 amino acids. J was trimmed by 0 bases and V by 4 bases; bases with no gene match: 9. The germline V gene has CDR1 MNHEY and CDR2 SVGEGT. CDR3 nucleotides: TGTGCCAGCAGTTTCGGACTAGTTTTGGTCTCCTACAATGAGCAGTTCTTC. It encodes CASSFGLVLVSYNEQFF.

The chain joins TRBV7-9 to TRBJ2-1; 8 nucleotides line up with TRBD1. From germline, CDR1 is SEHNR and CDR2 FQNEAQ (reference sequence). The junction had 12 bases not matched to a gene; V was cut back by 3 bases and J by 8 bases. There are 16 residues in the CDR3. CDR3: CASSFTRGTGGHEQFF. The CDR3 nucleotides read TGTGCCAGCAGCTTCACGAGGGGGACAGGTGGCCATGAGCAGTTCTTC.

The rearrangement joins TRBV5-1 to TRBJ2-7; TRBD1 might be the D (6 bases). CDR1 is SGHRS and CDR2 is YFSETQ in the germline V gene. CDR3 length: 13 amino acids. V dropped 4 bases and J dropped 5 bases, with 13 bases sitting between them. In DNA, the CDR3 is TGCGCCAGCAGCCTCGGGACACTCGACGAGCAGTACTTC. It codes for CASSLGTLDEQYF.

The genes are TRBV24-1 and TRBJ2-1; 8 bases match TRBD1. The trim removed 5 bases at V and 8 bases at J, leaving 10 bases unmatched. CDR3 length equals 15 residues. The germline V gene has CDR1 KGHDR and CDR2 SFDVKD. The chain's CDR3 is CATSGGQGANYEQFF. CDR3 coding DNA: TGTGCCACCAGTGGAGGTCAGGGGGCGAATTATGAGCAGTTCTTC.

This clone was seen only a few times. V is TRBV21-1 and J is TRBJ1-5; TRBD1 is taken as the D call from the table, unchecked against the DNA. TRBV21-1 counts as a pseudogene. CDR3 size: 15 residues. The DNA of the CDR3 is TGTGCCAGCAGCAAGGCAGGCCTACCGGATCAGCCCCAGCATTTT. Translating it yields CASSKAGLPDQPQHF.

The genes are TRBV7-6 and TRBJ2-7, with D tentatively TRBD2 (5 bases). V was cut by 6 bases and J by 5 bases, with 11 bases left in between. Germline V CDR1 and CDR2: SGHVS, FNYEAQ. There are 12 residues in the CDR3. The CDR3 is CASSPRRHEQYF. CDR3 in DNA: TGTGCCAGCAGTCCTAGGAGGCACGAGCAGTACTTC. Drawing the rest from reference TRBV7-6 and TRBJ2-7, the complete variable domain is GAGVSQSPRYKVTKRGQDVALRCDPISGHVSLYWYRQALGQGPEFLTYFNYEAQQDKSGLPNDRFSAERPEGSISTLTIQRTEQRDSAMYRCASSPRRHEQYFGPGTRLTVT.

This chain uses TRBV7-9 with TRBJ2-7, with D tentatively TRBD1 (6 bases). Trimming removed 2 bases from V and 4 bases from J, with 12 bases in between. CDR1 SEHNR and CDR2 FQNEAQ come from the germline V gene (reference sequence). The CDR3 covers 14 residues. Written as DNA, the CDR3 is TGTGCCAGCAGCTTATATCAGGGGTGGTACGAGCAGTACTTC. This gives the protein CASSLYQGWYEQYF.

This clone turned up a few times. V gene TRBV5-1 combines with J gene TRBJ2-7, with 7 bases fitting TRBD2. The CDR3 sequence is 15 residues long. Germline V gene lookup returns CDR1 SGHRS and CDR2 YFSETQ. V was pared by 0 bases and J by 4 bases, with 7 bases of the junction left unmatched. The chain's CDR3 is CASSLGLAEDYEQYF. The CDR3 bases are TGCGCCAGCAGCTTGGGGCTAGCGGAAGATTACGAGCAGTACTTC.

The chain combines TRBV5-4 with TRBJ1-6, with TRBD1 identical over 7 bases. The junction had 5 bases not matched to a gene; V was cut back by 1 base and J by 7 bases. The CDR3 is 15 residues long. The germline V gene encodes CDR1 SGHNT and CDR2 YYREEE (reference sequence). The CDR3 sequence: CASSLRQGENSPLHF. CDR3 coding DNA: TGTGCCAGCAGCTTGAGGCAGGGGGAAAATTCACCCCTCCACTTT.

The CDR3: CASSPSTETQYF. The CDR3 DNA is TGTGCCAGCAGTCCATCTACGGAGACCCAGTACTTC. This chain joins TRBV12-3 or TRBV12-4 and TRBJ2-5; no reliable D call. V was pared by 5 bases and J by 5 bases, with 9 bases between. The CDR3 is made up of 12 amino acids.